Each of the 31 T cell receptor beta chains below was sequenced from the same sample in a study of T cells in Graves' hyperthyroidism and ophthalmopathy (dated by TCRdb to between 2018 and 2021). The receptor library was made with multiplex PCR. Sequencing instrument: Illumina HiSeq 2000. The TCR beta CDR3 regions were amplified from RNA transcripts. The TCR CDR3 was subjected to a first round of RT-PCR using the HTBI primer set and the Qiagen OneStep RT-PCR kit. TCRdb reprocessing: public reads trimmed at Q25 with fastp, clones called with MiXCR, in-frame beta chains kept. Rows are combined by CDR3 protein, so each entry shows the most common genes and DNA. A total of around 490,000 distinct CDR3 sequences appear in this sample, 20% of them only once. The ten biggest clones cover 40% to 50% of the sample. Sequencing was done on a sample of blood. The source of these receptors is a man aged 40-49 years with Graves' ophthalmopathy.

This clonotype was recorded at least ten times. The rearrangement uses TRBV20-1 and TRBJ1-1; D is undetermined. CDR1 is DFQATT and CDR2 is SNEGSKA in the germline V gene (reference sequence). This CDR3 is built from 14 residues. The V gene lost 0 bases and the J gene lost 0 bases, with 8 bases spanning the gap. CDR3 DNA sequence: TGCAGTGCTAGAGATCGGCAGTTGAACACTGAAGCTTTCTTT. Encoded protein: CSARDRQLNTEAFF.

V and J are TRBV20-1 and TRBJ1-1; D remains ambiguous. Germline CDR1 DFQATT, CDR2 SNEGSKA (reference sequence). This CDR3 contains 11 residues. Trimming pared 3 bases from V and 5 bases from J, leaving 7 bases between. DNA for the CDR3: TGCAGTGCTAGTTCGGGGACTGAAGCTTTCTTT. Protein product: CSASSGTEAFF.

The V and J genes are TRBV28 and TRBJ2-5, with TRBD1 matching over 11 bases. J was trimmed by 5 bases and V by 0 bases; bases with no gene match: 2. Germline V gene data show CDR1 as MDHEN and CDR2 as SYDVKM. The CDR3 is 15 residues long. In nucleotides, the CDR3 is TGTGCCAGCAGTTTATGGGACAGGGGGCTGGAGACCCAGTACTTC. It encodes CASSLWDRGLETQYF.

The table lists this clonotype with many counts. J is TRBJ2-1 and V is TRBV6-2 or TRBV6-3; D tentatively reads TRBD1 or TRBD2 (5 bases each). The CDR3 runs to 15 residues. Deletions cut 5 bases from V and 4 bases from J, with 15 bases between. Per the germline V gene, CDR1 is MNHEY and CDR2 is SVGEGT. The CDR3 DNA is TGTGCCAGCAGTCCCCGGACTGGGGGATACAATGAGCAGTTCTTC. This translates into CASSPRTGGYNEQFF.

This clonotype was detected only a few times. This chain connects TRBV7-8 to TRBJ2-4; D may match TRBD1 or TRBD2 (6 bases each). The CDR3 extends over 17 amino acids. V was clipped by 3 bases and J by 0 bases, with 15 bases between them. Germline CDR1 reads SGHVS; CDR2 reads FQNEAQ. The CDR3 sequence is CASSFPRGGGAKNIQYF. DNA of the CDR3: TGTGCCAGCAGCTTTCCCCGCGGAGGGGGAGCCAAAAACATTCAGTACTTC.

This clonotype showed up many times. The chain links TRBV20-1 to TRBJ2-3, with TRBD2 as a possible D gene (6 bases). Germline assignment: CDR1 DFQATT and CDR2 SNEGSKA (reference sequence). Trimming took off 3 bases at V and 1 base at J, with 17 bases between the two ends. The CDR3 consists of 16 residues. CDR3 residues: CSASALSGLRTDTQYF. DNA of the CDR3: TGCAGTGCTAGTGCCCTTAGCGGCCTCCGCACAGATACGCAGTATTTT.

With regard to this clonotype: Since a much larger clone is just one base distant, this may be a read error. This chain joins TRBV11-2 and TRBJ2-3, with unresolved D. Germline CDR1 reads SGHAT; CDR2 reads FQNNGV. The CDR3 totals 12 residues. Trimming shortened V by 7 bases and J by 1 base, and 6 bases separated the two germline ends. CDR3 bases: TGTGCCAGCAACAAGGGCACAGATACGCAGTATTTT. It encodes CASNKGTDTQYF. The full variable domain, rest sourced from reference TRBV11-2 and TRBJ2-3, is EAGVAQSPRYKIIEKRQSVAFWCNPISGHATLYWYQQILGQGPKLLIQFQNNGVVDDSQLPKDRFSAERLKGVDSTLKIQPAKLEDSAVYLCASNKGTDTQYFGPGTRLTVL.

This clonotype was seen a few times. The chain links TRBV3-1 to TRBJ2-2; 10 bases agree with TRBD2. The CDR3 covers 15 residues. Germline V gene lookup returns CDR1 LGHDT and CDR2 YNNKEL (reference sequence). V lost 5 bases and J lost 6; bases outside the gene matches: 6. CDR3 amino acids: CASSYTSGMSGELFF. As DNA, the CDR3 is TGTGCCAGCAGCTACACTAGCGGGATGTCCGGGGAGCTGTTTTTT.

In its sample, this clonotype was seen a few times. The J gene is TRBJ1-6, the V gene TRBV7-2; D unclear. V lost 1 base and J lost 6, with 7 bases in between. Germline lookup yields CDR1 SGHTA and CDR2 FQGNSA. This CDR3 comprises 14 residues. CDR3: CASSLGRFNSPLHF. CDR3 bases: TGTGCCAGCAGCTTAGGCAGGTTTAATTCACCCCTCCACTTT.

This clonotype appeared many times. The gene calls are TRBV11-1 and TRBJ2-7; 10 nucleotides line up with TRBD2. CDR1 and CDR2 from the germline V gene are SGHAT and FQDESV (reference sequence). The CDR3 sequence is 15 residues long. V lost 4 bases, J lost 2 bases, and 5 bases stayed unmatched. In DNA form, the CDR3 reads TGTGCCAGCAGCTGGGGGCTAGCGGGAGCCTACGAGCAGTACTTC. Its protein is CASSWGLAGAYEQYF. Drawing the rest from reference TRBV11-1 and TRBJ2-7, the complete variable domain is EAEVAQSPRYKITEKSQAVAFWCDPISGHATLYWYRQILGQGPELLVQFQDESVVDDSQLPKDRFSAERLKGVDSTLKIQPAELGDSAMYLCASSWGLAGAYEQYFGPGTRLTVT.

This clonotype has a count of ten or more. The chain couples TRBV28 to TRBJ2-7; the match to TRBD2 covers 9 bases. The CDR3 consists of 14 residues. Unmatched junction bases numbered 4, after V lost 3 bases and J lost 4 bases. Per the germline V gene, CDR1 is MDHEN and CDR2 is SYDVKM. This CDR3 reads CASSFSGSRYEQYF. Written as DNA, the CDR3 is TGTGCCAGCAGTTTTAGCGGGAGTCGGTACGAGCAGTACTTC.

This clonotype was observed many times. V gene TRBV2 combines with J gene TRBJ1-2; no reliable D call. The CDR3 is 15 amino acids. Trimming took 1 base from V and 0 from J, leaving 9 bases between them. Germline CDR1 and CDR2: SNHLY and FYNNEI. CDR3 in amino acids: CASSEEGYTNYGYTF. The CDR3 coding sequence is TGTGCCAGCAGTGAAGAAGGGTATACTAACTATGGCTACACCTTC.

J is TRBJ1-6 and V is TRBV12-3 or TRBV12-4; D perhaps matches TRBD1 (6 bases). The CDR3 has 16 residues. V was clipped by 5 bases and J by 6 bases, with 17 bases between them. CDR3 sequence (DNA): TGTGCCAGCAGTCCCGGGACAAGATCCGCTAATTCACCCCTCCACTTT. Its protein is CASSPGTRSANSPLHF.

At least ten counts were recorded for this clonotype. The J gene is TRBJ1-1, the V gene TRBV2; 9 bases line up with TRBD1. Germline assignment: CDR1 SNHLY and CDR2 FYNNEI. V gave up 6 bases and J gave up 7 bases; unmatched junction bases: 3. The CDR3 loop spans 12 amino acids. The CDR3, as DNA: TGTGCCAGCAGAGGACAGGGGTATGAAGCTTTCTTT. It yields the protein CASRGQGYEAFF.

This clonotype showed up just a few times. The V call is TRBV7-8, the J call TRBJ1-1, with 9 bases aligning to TRBD1. The length of the CDR3 is 18 residues. Trimming removed 3 bases from V and 5 bases from J; junction bases left unmatched: 16. From germline, CDR1 is SGHVS and CDR2 FQNEAQ. The CDR3, as DNA: TGTGCCAGCAGCTTTGCAAATCAACAGGGGGCCCGAAGTACTGAAGCTTTCTTT. Translating it yields CASSFANQQGARSTEAFF.

This clonotype turned up a few times. V is TRBV2 and J is TRBJ1-2, with TRBD1 matching 9 bases. Losses at the gene ends were 7 bases for V and 8 bases for J; bases not matched to a gene: 8. Germline assignment: CDR1 SNHLY and CDR2 FYNNEI. CDR3 length: 13 residues. CDR3 nucleotides: TGTGCCAGCAATCGGGACAGGGCGGGGGGCTACACCTTC. Translation gives CASNRDRAGGYTF. The full variable domain, completed using reference TRBV2 and TRBJ1-2, is EPEVTQTPSHQVTQMGQEVILRCVPISNHLYFYWYRQILGQKVEFLVSFYNNEISEKSEIFDDQFSVERPDGSNFTLKIRSTKLEDSAMYFCASNRDRAGGYTFGSGTRLTVV.

This clonotype was seen a few times. CDR3 sequence (DNA): TGTGCCAGCAGCCAACCCTGGGATGGCTACACCTTC. This codes for CASSQPWDGYTF. The rearrangement uses TRBV3-1 and TRBJ1-2, with D unresolved. Germline CDR1 reads LGHDT; CDR2 reads YNNKEL (reference sequence). This CDR3 is built from 12 residues. Trimming stripped 2 bases from V and 6 bases from J, with 7 bases between.

A few counts support this clonotype. The chain uses TRBV5-1 and TRBJ2-5, with TRBD1 matching 8 bases. CDR1 and CDR2 from the germline V gene are SGHRS and YFSETQ. The V and J ends lost 0 bases and 3 bases, in that order; junction bases with no gene match: 7. The CDR3 runs to 16 residues. The CDR3, as DNA: TGCGCCAGCAGCTTGGGGGCGACAGGGGCCAAAGAGACCCAGTACTTC. It translates to CASSLGATGAKETQYF.

This clonotype occurred many times. The chain couples TRBV6-1 to TRBJ2-7; 7 bases map to TRBD1. J was trimmed by 2 bases and V by 7 bases; bases with no gene match: 2. The CDR3 contains 12 residues. CDR1 MNHNS and CDR2 SASEGT come from the germline V gene. The CDR3 DNA is TGTGCCAGCAAGGGGGCAGCCTACGAGCAGTACTTC. It codes for CASKGAAYEQYF.

V usage is TRBV7-9 and J usage is TRBJ2-2, with D perhaps matching TRBD2 (6 bases). Germline lookup yields CDR1 SEHNR and CDR2 FQNEAQ (reference sequence). Trimming took 7 bases from V and 2 from J, leaving 17 bases between them. The CDR3 length is 16 residues. CDR3 sequence reads: CASIRRASVNTGELFF. The CDR3 region has the DNA TGTGCCAGCATCCGTCGGGCTAGCGTAAACACCGGGGAGCTGTTTTTT.

The rearrangement joins TRBV4-2 to TRBJ2-5; 16 bases align to TRBD2. The germline V gene has CDR1 LGHNA and CDR2 YNFKEQ. V shed 7 bases and J 5 bases; nucleotides not matched to a gene: 13. The CDR3 has 18 amino acids. CDR3 nucleotide sequence: TGTGCCAGCAATCAAGGGGGGACTAGCGGGGGGGCCATGGAGACCCAGTACTTC. Protein sequence: CASNQGGTSGGAMETQYF.

The chain uses TRBV28 and TRBJ2-1; D gene uncertain. The CDR3 is 14 amino acids. V lost 6 bases and J lost 0, with 9 bases in between. CDR1 is MDHEN and CDR2 is SYDVKM in the germline V gene. The CDR3 loop reads CASSPSTSYNEQFF. For the CDR3, the DNA is TGTGCCAGCAGCCCAAGTACCTCCTACAATGAGCAGTTCTTC.

This chain links TRBV18 with TRBJ2-1; TRBD2 aligns across 7 bases. J was trimmed by 8 bases and V by 0 bases; bases with no gene match: 7. There are 15 residues in the CDR3. In germline, CDR1 is KGHSH, CDR2 LQKENI. CDR3 protein: CASSPPGGGPDEQFF. CDR3 coding DNA: TGTGCCAGCTCACCACCGGGGGGGGGTCCGGATGAGCAGTTCTTC.

This clonotype was detected ten times or more. The rearrangement uses TRBV20-1 and TRBJ2-5, with 10 bases that match TRBD2. J lost 3 bases, V lost 3 bases, and 4 bases had no gene match. The CDR3 is made up of 14 amino acids. Germline V gene sequence: CDR1 DFQATT, CDR2 SNEGSKA (reference sequence). The CDR3 DNA reads as TGCAGTGCTAGGATTAGCGGGAGGAAAGAGACCCAGTACTTC. Its protein product is CSARISGRKETQYF.

This clonotype was picked up many times. The J gene is TRBJ2-7, the V gene TRBV20-1; D remains unclear. The CDR3 extends over 12 amino acids. Germline V lookup: CDR1 DFQATT, CDR2 SNEGSKA (reference sequence). V gave up 1 base and J gave up 0 bases, with 4 bases separating them. The CDR3, as DNA: TGCAGTGCTAGAGTAGGCTCCTACGAGCAGTACTTC. Translated, it gives CSARVGSYEQYF.

The chain is built from TRBV11-2 and TRBJ1-1, with D possibly TRBD1 on 5 matching bases. The V gene's germline CDR1 is SGHAT and CDR2 FQNNGV. The CDR3 has 15 residues. V shed 7 bases and J shed 11 bases, with 26 bases lying between them. CDR3 nucleotide sequence: TGTGCCAGCAACCCAACGTCCGGGGCGGGTTTTGGGGCTTTCTTT. This codes for CASNPTSGAGFGAFF.

The rearrangement links TRBV20-1 to TRBJ1-1, with D possibly matching TRBD1 (5 bases). The germline V gene encodes CDR1 DFQATT and CDR2 SNEGSKA (reference sequence). The CDR3 length is 14 residues. V shed 0 bases and J shed 6 bases, with 14 bases lying between them. The CDR3: CSARDAGRGAEAFF. For the CDR3, the DNA is TGCAGTGCTAGAGATGCAGGGAGGGGCGCTGAAGCTTTCTTT.

In its sample, this clonotype was seen a few times. The rearrangement joins TRBV28 to TRBJ2-3; D is possibly TRBD2 (5 bases). Trimming stripped 3 bases from V and 2 bases from J, with 9 bases between. The CDR3 consists of 14 residues. Germline V gene data show CDR1 as MDHEN and CDR2 as SYDVKM. Here the CDR3 DNA reads TGTGCCAGCAGTTTGGTCGGACTCACAGATACGCAGTATTTT. Amino acids: CASSLVGLTDTQYF. The full variable domain, completed using reference TRBV28 and TRBJ2-3, is DVKVTQSSRYLVKRTGEKVFLECVQDMDHENMFWYRQDPGLGLRLIYFSYDVKMKEKGDIPEGYSVSREKKERFSLILESASTNQTSMYLCASSLVGLTDTQYFGPGTRLTVL.

This clonotype was seen a handful of times. This rearrangement joins TRBV20-1 to TRBJ2-7; 7 bases are shared with TRBD1. CDR3 length: 15 amino acids. Germline V lookup: CDR1 DFQATT, CDR2 SNEGSKA (reference sequence). The V segment lost 5 bases and the J segment 2 bases; nucleotides outside the gene matches: 12. DNA of the CDR3: TGCAGTGCTCAAAACCAGGGGGAAGTACCCTACGAGCAGTACTTC. Protein: CSAQNQGEVPYEQYF.

This clonotype appeared a single time. An end of the junction differs from the germline gene, which may be a read error. The chain joins TRBV4-2 to TRBJ1-1, with D possibly TRBD1 on 6 matching bases. The germline gives CDR1 LGHNA, CDR2 YNFKEQ. The CDR3 contains 14 residues. The CDR3 bases are TGTGTCAGCAGCCAGAACCACAGGGAGTTCAAAGCTTTCTTT. Protein product: CVSSQNHREFKAFF.

A few counts support this clonotype. The chain has TRBV7-9 and TRBJ1-5; D unresolved. Germline V gene data show CDR1 as SEHNR and CDR2 as FQNEAQ (reference sequence). Trimming took off 1 base at V and 1 base at J, with 14 bases between the two ends. The CDR3 contains 17 residues. The CDR3 DNA follows: TGTGCCAGCAGCTTAGGAGTTCAGGCTGCGAGCAATCAGCCCCAGCATTTT. Translation: CASSLGVQAASNQPQHF.